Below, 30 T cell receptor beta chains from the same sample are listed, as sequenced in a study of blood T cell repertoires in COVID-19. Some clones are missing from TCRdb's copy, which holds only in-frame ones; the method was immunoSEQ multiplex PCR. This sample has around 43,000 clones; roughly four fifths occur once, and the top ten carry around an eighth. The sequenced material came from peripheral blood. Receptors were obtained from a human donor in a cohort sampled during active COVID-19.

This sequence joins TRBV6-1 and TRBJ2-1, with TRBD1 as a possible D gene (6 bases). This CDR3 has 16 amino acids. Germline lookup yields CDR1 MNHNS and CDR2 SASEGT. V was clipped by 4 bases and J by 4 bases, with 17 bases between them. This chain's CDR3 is CASSGYRAGGYNEQFF. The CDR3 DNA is TGTGCCAGCAGTGGCTACAGGGCTGGGGGTTACAATGAGCAGTTCTTC.

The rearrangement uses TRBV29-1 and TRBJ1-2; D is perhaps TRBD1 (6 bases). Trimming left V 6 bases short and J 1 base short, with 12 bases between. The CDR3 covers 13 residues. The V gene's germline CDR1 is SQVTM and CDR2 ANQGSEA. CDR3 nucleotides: TGCAGCGTCGACAGGCCGAGTAACTATGGCTACACCTTC. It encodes CSVDRPSNYGYTF.

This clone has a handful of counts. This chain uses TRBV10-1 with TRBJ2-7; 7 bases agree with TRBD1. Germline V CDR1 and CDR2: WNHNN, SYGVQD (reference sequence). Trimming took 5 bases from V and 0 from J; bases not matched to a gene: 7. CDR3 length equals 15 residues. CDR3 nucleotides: TGCGCCAGCAGTTTGACAGGGTTCGGCTCCTACGAGCAGTACTTC. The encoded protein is CASSLTGFGSYEQYF.

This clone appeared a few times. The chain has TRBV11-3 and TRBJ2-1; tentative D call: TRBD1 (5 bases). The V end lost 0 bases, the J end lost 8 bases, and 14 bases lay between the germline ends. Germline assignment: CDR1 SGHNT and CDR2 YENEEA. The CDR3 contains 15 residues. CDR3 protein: CASSLDLQGKYEQFF. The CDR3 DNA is TGTGCCAGCAGCTTAGATCTGCAGGGAAAGTATGAGCAGTTCTTC.

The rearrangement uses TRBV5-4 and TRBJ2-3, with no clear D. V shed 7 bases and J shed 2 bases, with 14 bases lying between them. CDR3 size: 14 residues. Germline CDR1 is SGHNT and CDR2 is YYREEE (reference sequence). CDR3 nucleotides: TGTGCCAGCCGTCCTTCTCAGGCCACAGATACGCAGTATTTT. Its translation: CASRPSQATDTQYF. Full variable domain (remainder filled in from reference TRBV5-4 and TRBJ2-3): ETGVTQSPTHLIKTRGQQVTLRCSSQSGHNTVSWYQQALGQGPQFIFQYYREEENGRGNFPPRFSGLQFPNYSSELNVNALELDDSALYLCASRPSQATDTQYFGPGTRLTVL.

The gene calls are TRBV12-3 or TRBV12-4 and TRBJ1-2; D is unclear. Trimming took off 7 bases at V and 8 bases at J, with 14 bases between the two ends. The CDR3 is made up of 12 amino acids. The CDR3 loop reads CASTPGSGGYTF. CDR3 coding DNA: TGTGCCAGCACCCCGGGATCCGGGGGCTACACCTTC.

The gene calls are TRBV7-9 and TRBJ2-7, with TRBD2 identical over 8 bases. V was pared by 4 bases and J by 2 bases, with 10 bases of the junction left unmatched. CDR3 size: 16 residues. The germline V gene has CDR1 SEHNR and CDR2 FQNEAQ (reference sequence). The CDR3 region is CASSSRGGRTTYEQYF. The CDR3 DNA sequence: TGTGCCAGCAGCTCCCGGGGGGGGAGAACCACCTACGAGCAGTACTTC.

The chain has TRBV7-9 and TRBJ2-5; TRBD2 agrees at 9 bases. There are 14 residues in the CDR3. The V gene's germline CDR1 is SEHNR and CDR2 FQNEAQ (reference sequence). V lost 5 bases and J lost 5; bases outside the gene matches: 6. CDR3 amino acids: CASSPRTSVETQYF. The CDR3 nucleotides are TGTGCCAGCAGCCCAAGGACTAGCGTGGAGACCCAGTACTTC. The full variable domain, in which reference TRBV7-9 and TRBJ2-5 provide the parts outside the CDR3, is DTGVSQNPRHKITKRGQNVTFRCDPISEHNRLYWYRQTLGQGPEFLTYFQNEAQLEKSRLLSDRFSAERPKGSFSTLEIQRTEQGDSAMYLCASSPRTSVETQYFGPGTRLLVL.

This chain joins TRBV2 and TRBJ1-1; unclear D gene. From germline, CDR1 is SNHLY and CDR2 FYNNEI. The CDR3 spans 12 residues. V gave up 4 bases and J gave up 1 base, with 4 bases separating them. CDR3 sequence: CASSARNTEAFF. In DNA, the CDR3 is TGTGCCAGCAGTGCCCGGAACACTGAAGCTTTCTTT.

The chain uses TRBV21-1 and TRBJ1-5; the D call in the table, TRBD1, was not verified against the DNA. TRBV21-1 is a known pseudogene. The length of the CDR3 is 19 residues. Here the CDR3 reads CASILGYRGKHYSNQPQHF. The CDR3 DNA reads TGTGCCAGCATCTTAGGTTACAGGGGGAAGCACTATAGCAATCAGCCCCAGCATTTT.

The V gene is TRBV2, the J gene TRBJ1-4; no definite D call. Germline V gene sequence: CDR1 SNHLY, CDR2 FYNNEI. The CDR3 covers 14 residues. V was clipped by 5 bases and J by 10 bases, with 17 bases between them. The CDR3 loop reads CASSQTNRAGKLFF. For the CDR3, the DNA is TGTGCCAGCAGTCAAACGAACCGAGCCGGAAAACTGTTTTTT. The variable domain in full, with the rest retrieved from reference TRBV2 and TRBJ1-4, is EPEVTQTPSHQVTQMGQEVILRCVPISNHLYFYWYRQILGQKVEFLVSFYNNEISEKSEIFDDQFSVERPDGSNFTLKIRSTKLEDSAMYFCASSQTNRAGKLFFGSGTQLSVL.

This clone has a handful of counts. Written as DNA, the CDR3 is TGTGCCAGCAGCCCGAGGGTTAGCGGGGGACCCTCCTACAATGAGCAGTTCTTC. It encodes CASSPRVSGGPSYNEQFF. The chain joins TRBV5-4 to TRBJ2-1; 9 positions match TRBD2. Germline V CDR1 and CDR2: SGHNT, YYREEE (reference sequence). After removal of 4 bases from V and 0 bases from J, the junction contained 11 bases not matched to a gene. The CDR3 runs 18 residues.

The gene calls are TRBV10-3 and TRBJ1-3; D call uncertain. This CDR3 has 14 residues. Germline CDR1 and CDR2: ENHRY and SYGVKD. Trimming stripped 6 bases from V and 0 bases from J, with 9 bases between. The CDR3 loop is CAIRLEVSGNTIYF. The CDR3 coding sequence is TGTGCCATCAGGCTCGAGGTCTCTGGAAACACCATATATTTT.

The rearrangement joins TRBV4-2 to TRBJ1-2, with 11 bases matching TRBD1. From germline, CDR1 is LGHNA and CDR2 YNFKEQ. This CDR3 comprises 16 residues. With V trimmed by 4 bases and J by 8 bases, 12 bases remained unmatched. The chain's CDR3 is CASSPSFGQGAGGYTF. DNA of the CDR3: TGTGCCAGCAGCCCTTCCTTCGGACAGGGGGCAGGGGGCTACACCTTC.

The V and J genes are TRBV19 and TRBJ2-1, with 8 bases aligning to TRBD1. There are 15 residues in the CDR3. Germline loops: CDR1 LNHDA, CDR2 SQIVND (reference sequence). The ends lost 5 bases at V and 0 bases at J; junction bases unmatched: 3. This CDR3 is CASSSDRASYNEQFF. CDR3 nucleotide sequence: TGTGCCAGTAGTTCGGACAGGGCCTCCTACAATGAGCAGTTCTTC.

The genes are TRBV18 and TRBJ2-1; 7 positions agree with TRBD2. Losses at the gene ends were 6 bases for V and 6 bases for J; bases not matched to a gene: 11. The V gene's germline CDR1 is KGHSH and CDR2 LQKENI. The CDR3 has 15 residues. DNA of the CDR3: TGTGCCAGCTCGGGAGGTAGGAGCGGGGTCAATGAGCAGTTCTTC. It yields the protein CASSGGRSGVNEQFF. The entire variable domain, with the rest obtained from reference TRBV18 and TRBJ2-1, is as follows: NAGVMQNPRHLVRRRGQEARLRCSPMKGHSHVYWYRQLPEEGLKFMVYLQKENIIDESGMPKERFSAEFPKEGPSILRIQQVVRGDSAAYFCASSGGRSGVNEQFFGPGTRLTVL.

This chain's CDR3 is CASSQVTSGSFRETQYF. Here the CDR3 DNA reads TGTGCCAGCAGCCAAGTCACTAGCGGGAGTTTTAGGGAGACCCAGTACTTC. The gene calls are TRBV3-1 (or the pseudogene TRBV3-2) and TRBJ2-5; TRBD2 aligns across 11 bases. The CDR3 consists of 17 residues. Germline CDR1 and CDR2: LGHDT and YNNKEL (reference sequence). V shed 1 base and J 5 bases; nucleotides not matched to a gene: 9.

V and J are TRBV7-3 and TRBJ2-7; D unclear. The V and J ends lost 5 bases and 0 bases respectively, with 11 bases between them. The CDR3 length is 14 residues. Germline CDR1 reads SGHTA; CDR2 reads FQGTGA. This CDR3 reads CASSPQYDSYEQYF. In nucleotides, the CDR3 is TGTGCCAGCAGCCCCCAGTACGACTCCTACGAGCAGTACTTC.

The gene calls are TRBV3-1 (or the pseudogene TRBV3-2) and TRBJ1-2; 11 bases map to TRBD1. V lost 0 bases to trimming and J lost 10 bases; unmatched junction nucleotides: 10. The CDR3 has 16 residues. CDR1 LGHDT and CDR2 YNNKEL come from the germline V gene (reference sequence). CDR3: CASSQEGGTGGRIYTF. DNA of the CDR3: TGTGCCAGCAGCCAAGAAGGCGGGACAGGGGGTAGAATCTACACCTTC.

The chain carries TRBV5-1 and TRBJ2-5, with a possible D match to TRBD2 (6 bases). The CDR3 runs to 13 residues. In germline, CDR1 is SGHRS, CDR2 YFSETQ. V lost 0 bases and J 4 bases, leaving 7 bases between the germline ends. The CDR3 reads CASSLAGGETQYF. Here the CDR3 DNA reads TGCGCCAGCAGCTTGGCCGGGGGAGAGACCCAGTACTTC.

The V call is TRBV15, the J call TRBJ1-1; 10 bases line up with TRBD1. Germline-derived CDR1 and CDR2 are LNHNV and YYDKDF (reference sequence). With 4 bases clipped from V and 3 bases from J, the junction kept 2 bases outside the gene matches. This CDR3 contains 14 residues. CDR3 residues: CATSNGQGDTEAFF. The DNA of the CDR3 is TGTGCCACCAGCAACGGACAGGGGGACACTGAAGCTTTCTTT.

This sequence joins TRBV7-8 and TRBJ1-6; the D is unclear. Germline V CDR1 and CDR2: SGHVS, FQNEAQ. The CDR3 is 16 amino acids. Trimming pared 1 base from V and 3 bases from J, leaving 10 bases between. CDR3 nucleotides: TGTGCCAGCAGCTTAGGGGCAGGCCGCTATAATTCACCCCTCCACTTT. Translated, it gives CASSLGAGRYNSPLHF.

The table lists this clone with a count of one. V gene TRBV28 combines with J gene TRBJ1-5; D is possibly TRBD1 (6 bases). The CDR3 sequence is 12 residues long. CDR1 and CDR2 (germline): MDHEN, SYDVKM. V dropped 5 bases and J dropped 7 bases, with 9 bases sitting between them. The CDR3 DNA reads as TGTGCCAGCAGTACAGGGTCACAGCCCCAGCATTTT. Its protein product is CASSTGSQPQHF.

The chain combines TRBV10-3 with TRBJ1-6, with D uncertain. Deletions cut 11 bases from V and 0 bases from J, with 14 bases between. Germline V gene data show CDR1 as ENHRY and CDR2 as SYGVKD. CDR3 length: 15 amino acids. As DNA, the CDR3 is TGTGCCGCCACGACGGAGAGCTCCTATAATTCACCCCTCCACTTT. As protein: CAATTESSYNSPLHF.

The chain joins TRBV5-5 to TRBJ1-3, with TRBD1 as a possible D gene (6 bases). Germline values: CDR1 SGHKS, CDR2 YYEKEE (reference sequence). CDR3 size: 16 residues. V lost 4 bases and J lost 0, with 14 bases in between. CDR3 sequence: CASSPPGGLSGNTIYF. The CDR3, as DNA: TGTGCCAGCAGCCCACCTGGGGGCCTCTCTGGAAACACCATATATTTT.

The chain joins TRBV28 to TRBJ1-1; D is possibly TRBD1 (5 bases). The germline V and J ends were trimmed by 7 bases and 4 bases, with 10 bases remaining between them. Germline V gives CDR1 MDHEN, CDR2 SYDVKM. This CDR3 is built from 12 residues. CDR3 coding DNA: TGTGCCAGCAAGTGGCAGGGCACTGAAGCTTTCTTT. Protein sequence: CASKWQGTEAFF.

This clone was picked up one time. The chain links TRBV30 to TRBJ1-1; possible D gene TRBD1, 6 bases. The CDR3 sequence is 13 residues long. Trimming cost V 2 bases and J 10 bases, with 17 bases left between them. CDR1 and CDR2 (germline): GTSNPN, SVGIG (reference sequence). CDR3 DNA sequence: TGTGCCTGGAGTCCACTGACAGGTGGGGCAGCTTTCTTT. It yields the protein CAWSPLTGGAAFF.

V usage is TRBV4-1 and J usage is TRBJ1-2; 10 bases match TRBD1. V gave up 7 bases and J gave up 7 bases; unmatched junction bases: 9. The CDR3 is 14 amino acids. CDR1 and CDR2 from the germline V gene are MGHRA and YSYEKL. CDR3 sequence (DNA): TGCGCCAGCACCCTTGGGACAGGGGAGGGTGGCTACACCTTC. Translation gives CASTLGTGEGGYTF.

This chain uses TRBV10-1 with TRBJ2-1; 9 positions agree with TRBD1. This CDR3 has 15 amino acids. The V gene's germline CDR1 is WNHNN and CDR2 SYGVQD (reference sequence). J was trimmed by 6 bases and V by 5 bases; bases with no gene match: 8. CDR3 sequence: CASSMDRGTLNEQFF. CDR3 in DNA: TGCGCCAGCAGTATGGACAGGGGTACTCTCAATGAGCAGTTCTTC.

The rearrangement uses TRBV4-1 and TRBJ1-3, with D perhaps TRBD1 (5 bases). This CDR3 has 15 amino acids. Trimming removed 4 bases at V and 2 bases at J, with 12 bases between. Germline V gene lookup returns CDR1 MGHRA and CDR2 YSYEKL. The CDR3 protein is CASSPLTATGNTIYF. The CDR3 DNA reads TGCGCCAGCAGCCCTTTGACAGCGACTGGAAACACCATATATTTT.